The 30 T cell receptor beta chains below all came from one sample that was sequenced in a study of blood T cell repertoires in COVID-19. Sequencing used immunoSEQ multiplex PCR; TCRdb keeps in-frame clones, though not all of them. The sample lists about 240,000 clones, approximately 86% occurring once. Sequenced material: PBMCs or T cells enriched from blood (not recorded which). These TCRs come from a woman aged 40 to 49 with acute COVID-19.

This sequence joins TRBV4-2 and TRBJ1-2; 8 bases are a match to TRBD1. Trimming at V came to 4 bases and at J to 0 bases, leaving 4 bases not matched to a gene. CDR1 is LGHNA and CDR2 is YNFKEQ in the germline V gene. This CDR3 spans 15 amino acids. CDR3 in amino acids: CASSPTGGSNYGYTF. CDR3 DNA: TGTGCCAGCAGCCCAACAGGGGGGTCTAACTATGGCTACACCTTC.

The V and J genes are TRBV5-1 and TRBJ2-1; TRBD2 matches 8 bases. The CDR3 is 15 amino acids. V trimming: 0 bases; J trimming: 3 bases; junction bases outside the gene matches: 2. The germline V gene has CDR1 SGHRS and CDR2 YFSETQ. As DNA, the CDR3 is TGCGCCAGCAGCTTGGACAGCGGGGGCTACAATGAGCAGTTCTTC. Its translation: CASSLDSGGYNEQFF. The variable domain in full, with the rest retrieved from reference TRBV5-1 and TRBJ2-1, is KAGVTQTPRYLIKTRGQQVTLSCSPISGHRSVSWYQQTPGQGLQFLFEYFSETQRNKGNFPGRFSGRQFSNSRSEMNVSTLELGDSALYLCASSLDSGGYNEQFFGPGTRLTVL.

The gene calls are TRBV5-1 and TRBJ2-1, with TRBD2 as a possible D gene (6 bases). The length of the CDR3 is 14 residues. Between the trimmed V and J ends, which lost 5 bases and 3 bases, there was a span of 12 bases. CDR1 is SGHRS, CDR2 YFSETQ, per germline. The CDR3 spells CASRGSSGYNEQFF. The CDR3 DNA reads TGCGCCAGCAGAGGAAGTAGCGGCTACAATGAGCAGTTCTTC.

CDR3 bases: TGTGCCAGCAGCTTTGCCTCAGGACTTCACAGCTCCTACAATGAGCAGTTCTTC. This encodes CASSFASGLHSSYNEQFF. This chain uses TRBV7-9 with TRBJ2-1, with D maybe TRBD2 (5 bases). Germline V gene sequence: CDR1 SEHNR, CDR2 FQNEAQ (reference sequence). This CDR3 comprises 18 residues. V lost 3 bases to trimming and J lost 0 bases, with 18 bases between them.

The chain uses TRBV9 and TRBJ2-7, with 10 bases aligning to TRBD1. CDR3 length: 15 residues. CDR1 is SGDLS, CDR2 YYNGEE, per germline. The V segment lost 0 bases and the J segment 1 base; nucleotides outside the gene matches: 1. The CDR3 region is CASSVGDRGSYEQYF. CDR3 sequence (DNA): TGTGCCAGCAGCGTAGGGGACAGGGGTTCCTACGAGCAGTACTTC.

The chain uses TRBV5-4 and TRBJ1-2; D might be TRBD1 (6 bases). V lost 0 bases, J lost 4 bases, and 13 bases lay in between. CDR3 length: 15 residues. The germline gives CDR1 SGHNT, CDR2 YYREEE (reference sequence). The CDR3 region is CASSLADGQLYGYTF. For the CDR3, the DNA is TGTGCCAGCAGCTTGGCTGACGGACAGCTCTATGGCTACACCTTC.

This sequence joins TRBV7-2 and TRBJ1-2; 11 bases are shared with TRBD1. Germline V gene lookup returns CDR1 SGHTA and CDR2 FQGNSA. J gave up 8 bases and V 10 bases, and 12 bases lay outside the gene matches. The CDR3 is 14 residues long. The DNA of the CDR3 is TGTGCCACCGACCGGACAGGGGGCGCGGGAGGCTACACCTTC. This codes for CATDRTGGAGGYTF.

The CDR3 coding sequence is TGTGCCAGCAGCTTACAGGCAGGGAATAATTCACCCCTCCACTTT. It codes for CASSLQAGNNSPLHF. The chain is built from TRBV7-9 and TRBJ1-6; maybe TRBD1 (5 bases). Deletions cut 2 bases from V and 5 bases from J, with 10 bases between. The CDR3 covers 15 residues. The germline CDR1 and CDR2 sequences are SEHNR and FQNEAQ (reference sequence).

This rearrangement joins TRBV30 to TRBJ1-5, with TRBD1 as a possible D gene (6 bases). V gave up 2 bases and J gave up 10 bases, with 18 bases separating them. The V gene's germline CDR1 is GTSNPN and CDR2 SVGIG (reference sequence). The CDR3 consists of 14 residues. The CDR3: CAWSKGTARGPQHF. DNA of the CDR3: TGTGCCTGGAGTAAAGGGACGGCCAGGGGACCCCAGCATTTT.

The gene calls are TRBV7-3 and TRBJ2-2; D gene ambiguous. Germline values: CDR1 SGHTA, CDR2 FQGTGA. The V gene lost 4 bases and the J gene lost 0 bases, with 6 bases spanning the gap. The CDR3 has 14 residues. CDR3 region: CASSWSANTGELFF. CDR3 coding DNA: TGTGCCAGCAGCTGGTCGGCGAACACCGGGGAGCTGTTTTTT.

This sequence joins TRBV7-9 and TRBJ2-2; 11 nucleotides agree with TRBD2. In germline, CDR1 is SEHNR, CDR2 FQNEAQ (reference sequence). V was pared by 7 bases and J by 3 bases, with 1 base of the junction left unmatched. This CDR3 is built from 14 residues. The CDR3 nucleotides are TGTGCCAGCAAACTAGCGGGAGACACCGGGGAGCTGTTTTTT. Encoded protein: CASKLAGDTGELFF.

The chain carries TRBV18 and TRBJ1-3; tentative D call: TRBD1 (6 bases). Trimming pared 3 bases from V and 5 bases from J, leaving 14 bases between. The CDR3 extends over 15 amino acids. The germline V gene encodes CDR1 KGHSH and CDR2 LQKENI. The CDR3, as DNA: TGTGCCAGCTCACCGACTCCGGACAGAAGAAACACCATATATTTT. Its protein is CASSPTPDRRNTIYF.

V gene TRBV19 combines with J gene TRBJ2-6; 8 bases fit TRBD1. Germline trimming cut 7 bases from V and 4 bases from J; bases unmatched to any gene: 6. The CDR3 loop spans 15 amino acids. CDR1 is LNHDA, CDR2 SQIVND, per germline (reference sequence). The CDR3 nucleotides read TGTGCCAGTAACTACAGGGGGACGGGGGCCAACGTCCTGACTTTC. It yields the protein CASNYRGTGANVLTF.

The V and J genes are TRBV6-1 and TRBJ1-5; D is perhaps TRBD1 (6 bases). Trimming stripped 3 bases from V and 2 bases from J, with 17 bases between. Germline CDR1 MNHNS, CDR2 SASEGT. CDR3 size: 17 residues. CDR3 DNA: TGTGCCAGCAGTGACCTAGGGACACCTGCGGGCAATCAGCCCCAGCATTTT. It specifies CASSDLGTPAGNQPQHF.

This clone was found a few times. The chain combines TRBV28 with TRBJ2-7, with 9 bases lining up with TRBD1. The CDR3 covers 15 residues. Looked up from germline, CDR1 is MDHEN and CDR2 is SYDVKM. The junction had 8 bases not matched to a gene; V was cut back by 5 bases and J by 3 bases. The CDR3 loop reads CASSHPTGGNYEQYF. The DNA for the CDR3 is TGTGCCAGCAGTCACCCGACAGGGGGGAACTACGAGCAGTACTTC.

This clone was counted a single time. The chain carries TRBV7-9 and TRBJ2-1, with 7 bases matching TRBD2. The CDR3 sequence is 17 residues long. Germline-derived CDR1 and CDR2 are SEHNR and FQNEAQ (reference sequence). The V gene end was trimmed by 6 bases and the J gene end by 0 bases; junction bases not matched to a gene: 11. The CDR3 loop reads CASRAALAGSSYNEQFF. The CDR3 nucleotides are TGTGCCAGCAGGGCCGCTTTAGCGGGTAGCTCCTACAATGAGCAGTTCTTC.

The chain joins TRBV6-5 to TRBJ1-2; 7 bases match TRBD1. The CDR3 runs to 15 residues. CDR1 and CDR2 from the germline V gene are MNHEY and SVGAGI. Trimming removed 8 bases from V and 5 bases from J; junction bases left unmatched: 14. CDR3 bases: TGTGCCAGCCAGCAGGGGCCAGGGGGACCATATGGCTACACCTTC. Amino acid sequence: CASQQGPGGPYGYTF.

This clone appeared once. This chain connects TRBV5-6 to TRBJ2-1; 9 bases are shared with TRBD2. Trimming took 2 bases from V and 2 from J; bases not matched to a gene: 2. The CDR3 consists of 15 residues. Germline assignment: CDR1 SGHDT and CDR2 YYEEEE. The CDR3 loop is CASSFSGSPYNEQFF. CDR3 DNA: TGTGCCAGCAGCTTTAGCGGGAGTCCCTACAATGAGCAGTTCTTC.

V gene TRBV7-8 combines with J gene TRBJ2-5, with TRBD2 matching over 11 bases. V was clipped by 1 base and J by 5 bases; unmatched bases: 3. This CDR3 region has 15 residues. Looked up from germline, CDR1 is SGHVS and CDR2 is FQNEAQ. The CDR3 loop is CASSLGLAGTETQYF. In DNA form, the CDR3 reads TGTGCCAGCAGCTTAGGACTAGCGGGAACTGAGACCCAGTACTTC.

This clone has just a few counts. The gene calls are TRBV30 and TRBJ1-2, with 7 bases identical to TRBD1. V lost 3 bases to trimming and J lost 8 bases; unmatched junction nucleotides: 9. Per germline, CDR1 GTSNPN and CDR2 SVGIG (reference sequence). The CDR3 loop spans 13 amino acids. The CDR3: CAWSLDRVLGYTF. Here the CDR3 DNA reads TGTGCCTGGAGCTTAGACAGGGTCCTCGGCTACACCTTC.

The count of this clone is one. Other DNA variants within this sample encode the same CDR3. The V and J genes are TRBV18 and TRBJ2-5; D not certain. Germline assignment: CDR1 KGHSH and CDR2 LQKENI. The CDR3 loop spans 13 amino acids. The V and J ends lost 0 bases and 2 bases respectively, with 4 bases between them. The CDR3: CASSPPSQETQYF. The CDR3 DNA sequence: TGTGCCAGCTCACCACCCTCTCAAGAGACCCAGTACTTC.

The gene calls are TRBV5-6 and TRBJ2-1; 9 positions match TRBD2. J was trimmed by 1 base and V by 2 bases; bases with no gene match: 4. Germline lookup yields CDR1 SGHDT and CDR2 YYEEEE. CDR3 size: 16 residues. In nucleotides, the CDR3 is TGTGCCAGCAGCTTTCCTAGCGGGACATCCTACAATGAGCAGTTCTTC. Its protein product is CASSFPSGTSYNEQFF.

This clone was observed once. This chain uses TRBV2 with TRBJ1-1; perhaps TRBD1 as D (5 bases). The germline CDR1 and CDR2 sequences are SNHLY and FYNNEI. Trimming cost V 6 bases and J 6 bases, with 17 bases left between them. The CDR3 spans 14 residues. The CDR3 loop reads CASRGARGNSEAFF. CDR3 bases: TGTGCCAGCAGGGGCGCAAGGGGCAATTCTGAAGCTTTCTTT.

This chain uses TRBV18 with TRBJ1-4, with 10 bases fitting TRBD1. The CDR3 extends over 15 amino acids. V was clipped by 5 bases and J by 5 bases; unmatched bases: 5. Germline V gene lookup returns CDR1 KGHSH and CDR2 LQKENI. The CDR3 nucleotides read TGTGCCAGCTCAACGAGACAGGGGGCGAATGAAAAACTGTTTTTT. It specifies CASSTRQGANEKLFF.

The rearrangement links TRBV10-2 to TRBJ1-1, with TRBD1 as a possible D gene (5 bases). Germline assignment: CDR1 WSHSY and CDR2 SAAADI. V was shortened by 4 bases and J by 3 bases, with 6 bases between the two germline ends. This CDR3 is 12 amino acids long. For the CDR3, the DNA is TGCGCCAGCAGTGCGGGGGACACTGAAGCTTTCTTT. Its translation: CASSAGDTEAFF.

The chain couples TRBV24-1 to TRBJ2-3; a possible D gene is TRBD2 (5 bases). This CDR3 spans 18 amino acids. Trimming cost V 2 bases and J 2 bases, with 19 bases left between them. CDR1 is KGHDR and CDR2 is SFDVKD in the germline V gene. The CDR3 region has the DNA TGTGCCACCAGTGATTCGGGGAAACTAGAGGCCCCCACAGATACGCAGTATTTT. This codes for CATSDSGKLEAPTDTQYF.

The rearrangement uses TRBV2 and TRBJ2-7; D remains ambiguous. Germline CDR1 and CDR2: SNHLY and FYNNEI. The germline V and J ends were trimmed by 6 bases and 2 bases, with 5 bases remaining between them. CDR3 length equals 11 residues. CDR3 nucleotide sequence: TGTGCCAGCAGACACACCTACGAGCAGTACTTC. Protein: CASRHTYEQYF.

The V call is TRBV5-1, the J call TRBJ2-1; TRBD2 might be the D (6 bases). V lost 4 bases to trimming and J lost 2 bases, with 10 bases between them. The CDR3 covers 14 residues. In germline, CDR1 is SGHRS, CDR2 YFSETQ. The DNA of the CDR3 is TGCGCCAGCAGCGGCGGGATTACCTACAATGAGCAGTTCTTC. Protein: CASSGGITYNEQFF. Filled out from reference TRBV5-1 and TRBJ2-1, the complete variable domain reads KAGVTQTPRYLIKTRGQQVTLSCSPISGHRSVSWYQQTPGQGLQFLFEYFSETQRNKGNFPGRFSGRQFSNSRSEMNVSTLELGDSALYLCASSGGITYNEQFFGPGTRLTVL.

As to this clone: The CDR3 does not end in the conserved phenylalanine or tryptophan, so this is likely a read error. No DNA is shown, since the ends of the CDR3 on it are uncertain; the CDR3 is the one TCRdb lists. V gene TRBV23-1 combines with J gene TRBJ2-4; whether TRBD1, the table's D call, matches the DNA was not checked. TRBV23-1 is an ORF; its function is uncertain. The CDR3 numbers 12 amino acids, ends counted. The CDR3 here is CASSLSRLGQGV.

This chain joins TRBV7-8 and TRBJ2-3; 9 bases are a match to TRBD2. The length of the CDR3 is 16 residues. The ends lost 2 bases at V and 2 bases at J; junction bases unmatched: 5. Germline CDR1 and CDR2: SGHVS and FQNEAQ. The CDR3 here is CASSLTAGGITDTQYF. In nucleotides, the CDR3 is TGTGCCAGCAGCTTAACAGCGGGAGGTATCACAGATACGCAGTATTTT.